This T cell receptor (beta chain) was found in a study of T cell responses to AZD1222 COVID-19 vaccine (dated by TCRdb to about 2021). For context, the study as a whole: AZD1222 recipients whose second dose came at about 4 weeks and those whose second dose came at about 12 weeks were combined into one group, since spike-specific TCR depth and breadth did not differ between the two schedules. Trial participants were enrolled by age into 18-55, 56-69 and 70-plus year subgroups, with roughly 150, 30 and 60 TCR-sequenced participants respectively. A total of 233 trial participants underwent TCR sequencing, of whom some 210 received two doses of AZD1222 and approximately 25 received two doses of the MenACWY control vaccine.

Points on this clone: Its antigen specificity is not known. Per-base quality was not reported, and no clone a single base away is much larger than it.

General findings and caveats noted by the study authors: CD4 TCRs associated with the vaccine covered the entire spike protein, and the dominant responses were in regions 160-218 and 743-854. Nearly half of unique spike-specific TCRs reportedly recognized epitopes outside regions mutated in the B.1.351 and B.1.1.7 variants. A significant rise in spike-specific TCR breadth and depth was observed after two AZD1222 doses relative to day 0 and relative to MenACWY recipients. No day 14 peak-response samples were available, so repertoires were characterized only after the peak T cell response. Most participants were white British and females outnumbered males, and the authors suggested that clonal diversity may have been underestimated. The 56-69-year group was small, and its depth increase did not reach significance, likely because of low power. Conclusions about previously exposed vaccinees are limited because only five to seven AZD1222 recipients were SARS-CoV-2 seropositive at baseline.

The CDR3 regions of human TCRbeta chains were analyzed by immunosequencing. As for the original processing: Repertoire TCRs were checked for matches against a reference library of SARS-CoV-2-specific TCRs that had been generated using the MIRA antigen-specificity platform. Breadth meant the fraction of unique TCRs that were SARS-CoV-2-associated, whereas depth meant the fraction of total T cells that were SARS-CoV-2-associated. Each spike-specific TCR was assigned to its reactive spike region and to a CD4 or CD8 class using the MIRA data. Log10-transformed breadth and depth values were compared by one-way ANOVA with Sidak's multiple comparisons tests. Entries here come from immuneACCESS through TCRdb and include only in-frame sequences with V and J called. Some clones fail to appear in such tables; in the studies checked, an unresolved V gene covers under half of the shortfall, and the cause of the remainder is unknown. D and trimming were read from the DNA, whereas the V and J calls and clone size are those reported in that table. A total of around 130,000 clones appear in this sample, 70% to 90% of them only once. Just under 9.5% of the sample lies in the top ten.

The germline V gene (reference sequence) specifies WNHNN as CDR1 and SYGVQD as CDR2. The CDR3 sequence holds 15 residues, the cysteine and phenylalanine included. The CDR3 DNA has 45 bases and is translated from base 1. V is cut by 6 bases and J by 1 base, and the space between the germline ends is 16 bases. The time point label of this sample denotes: baseline before first vaccination. Samples from vaccinated people were obtained from the UK trials COV001 and COV002, which included a single-blind randomized controlled phase 2/3 trial of AZD1222 (ChAdOx1 nCoV-19) in healthy adults. Trial participant PBMC samples were collected at day 0 and day 28 after the second dose for TCRbeta chain sequencing.

Here the chain combines TRBV10-1 and TRBJ2-7; the D gene cannot be resolved reliably. This clonotype was obtained from an adult in good health. The sequenced sample was peripheral blood, obtained on day 0 of AZD1222 vaccination. The sequence in DNA is TGCGCCAGCAGCAGGATCATCGAAAGATCCTACGAGCAGTACTTC. The encoded protein is CASSRIIERSYEQYF.